The 28 T cell receptor beta chains below come from one sample, sequenced in a study of shared clonotypes between healthy human individuals. The data were produced by immunoSEQ multiplex PCR, yet TCRdb's version contains in-frame clones alone and is incomplete. Of 550,000 to 650,000 clones in the sample, 95% to 96% were seen once. Naive CD8 cells lacked CD45RO and underwent positive selection for CCR7, leaving out terminally differentiated effector memory CD45RA+ cells. The specimen was naive CD8+ T cells sorted from blood. The receptors stem from a woman under 40 in good health.

The V and J genes are TRBV27 and TRBJ2-1; D call uncertain. V shed 1 base and J shed 5 bases, with 3 bases lying between them. This CDR3 has 12 residues. Looked up from germline, CDR1 is MNHEY and CDR2 is SMNVEV (reference sequence). Here the CDR3 DNA reads TGTGCCAGCAGTTTATATAACAATGAGCAGTTCTTC. Translation: CASSLYNNEQFF.

The rearrangement links TRBV7-6 to TRBJ2-7, with 10 nucleotides matching TRBD2. This CDR3 region has 15 residues. Germline assignment: CDR1 SGHVS and CDR2 FNYEAQ. V dropped 5 bases and J dropped 4; count of bases not matched to a gene: 8. CDR3 nucleotides: TGTGCCAGCAGCCCCTCTAGCGGGAGTGGGTACGAGCAGTACTTC. As protein: CASSPSSGSGYEQYF.

The V gene is TRBV7-8, the J gene TRBJ1-2, with 7 nucleotides matching TRBD1. The CDR3 runs to 19 residues. Germline CDR1 and CDR2: SGHVS and FQNEAQ. V shed 1 base and J 2 bases; nucleotides not matched to a gene: 16. CDR3 in DNA: TGTGCCAGCAGCTTAGTCTCGATTGATTGGACAGGATCGAACTATGGCTACACCTTC. As protein: CASSLVSIDWTGSNYGYTF.

A word on this clone: The sample carries other DNA sequences with the same CDR3. The chain is built from TRBV28 and TRBJ2-1; D gene unclear. The V and J ends lost 3 bases and 9 bases respectively, with 3 bases between them. This CDR3 has 10 amino acids. Germline assignment: CDR1 MDHEN and CDR2 SYDVKM. CDR3 DNA sequence: TGTGCCAGCAGTTTGGGTGAGCAGTTCTTC. Protein sequence: CASSLGEQFF.

This clone has only one observation. The chain couples TRBV5-1 to TRBJ2-7, with 7 bases identical to TRBD2. J lost 6 bases, V lost 1 base, and 10 bases had no gene match. The length of the CDR3 is 15 residues. Germline V gene lookup returns CDR1 SGHRS and CDR2 YFSETQ. The chain's CDR3 is CASSLWVPGGFEQYF. CDR3 nucleotides: TGCGCCAGCAGCTTGTGGGTACCGGGAGGTTTCGAGCAGTACTTC.

The chain joins TRBV2 to TRBJ2-1; D is unclear. V lost 3 bases to trimming and J lost 6 bases, with 6 bases between them. The CDR3 spans 12 residues. Germline-derived CDR1 and CDR2 are SNHLY and FYNNEI. CDR3 region: CASSDSSNEQFF. The CDR3 nucleotides are TGTGCCAGCAGTGATTCTAGCAATGAGCAGTTCTTC.

V usage is TRBV28 and J usage is TRBJ1-1; D not certain. V lost 3 bases and J lost 3, with 2 bases in between. This CDR3 has 11 residues. Germline V CDR1 and CDR2: MDHEN, SYDVKM. The DNA of the CDR3 is TGTGCCAGCAGTTTCGACACTGAAGCTTTCTTT. Its translation is CASSFDTEAFF.

The genes are TRBV6-6 and TRBJ2-2; no reliable D call. Germline assignment: CDR1 MNHNY and CDR2 SVGAGI (reference sequence). Trimming took off 5 bases at V and 6 bases at J, with 13 bases between the two ends. CDR3 size: 14 residues. CDR3 sequence (DNA): TGTGCCAGCAGTACTCGGGCGAGACCCGGGGAGCTGTTTTTT. It is translated as CASSTRARPGELFF.

The J gene is TRBJ2-1, the V gene TRBV5-4; TRBD1 matches at 9 bases. Looked up from germline, CDR1 is SGHNT and CDR2 is YYREEE (reference sequence). Losses at the gene ends were 4 bases for V and 4 bases for J; bases not matched to a gene: 12. CDR3 length equals 17 residues. CDR3 coding DNA: TGTGCCAGCAGCCTCAGCCGACAGGGGGGCTGGTACAATGAGCAGTTCTTC. It yields the protein CASSLSRQGGWYNEQFF.

V usage is TRBV14 and J usage is TRBJ2-7, with 8 bases aligning to TRBD1. J gave up 2 bases and V 9 bases, and 3 bases lay outside the gene matches. Germline values: CDR1 SGHDN, CDR2 FVKESK. The CDR3 sequence is 12 residues long. CDR3 residues: CASGQGTYEQYF. In DNA, the CDR3 is TGTGCCAGTGGACAGGGAACCTACGAGCAGTACTTC. Drawing the rest from reference TRBV14 and TRBJ2-7, the complete variable domain is EAGVTQFPSHSVIEKGQTVTLRCDPISGHDNLYWYRRVMGKEIKFLLHFVKESKQDESGMPNNRFLAERTGGTYSTLKVQPAELEDSGVYFCASGQGTYEQYFGPGTRLTVT.

The chain joins TRBV29-1 to TRBJ2-7; TRBD2 agrees at 13 bases. Germline values: CDR1 SQVTM, CDR2 ANQGSEA. The CDR3 covers 14 residues. Losses at the gene ends were 6 bases for V and 4 bases for J; bases not matched to a gene: 6. The CDR3 sequence is CSVGGTSGKYEQYF. DNA for the CDR3: TGCAGCGTAGGGGGGACTAGCGGGAAATACGAGCAGTACTTC.

Note on this clone: Other DNA sequences of this sample code for an identical CDR3. The chain joins TRBV5-6 to TRBJ2-7, with 8 bases matching TRBD1. The CDR3 has 14 amino acids. The germline V gene encodes CDR1 SGHDT and CDR2 YYEEEE. V was pared by 3 bases and J by 3 bases, with 5 bases of the junction left unmatched. This CDR3 is CASSWGTGDYEQYF. The CDR3 DNA reads TGTGCCAGCAGCTGGGGGACAGGAGACTACGAGCAGTACTTC.

CDR3 sequence: CSATGAGGANVLTF. DNA for the CDR3: TGCAGCGCCACAGGGGCAGGTGGGGCCAACGTCCTGACTTTC. The chain is built from TRBV29-1 and TRBJ2-6; 7 nucleotides agree with TRBD1. Unmatched junction bases numbered 6, after V lost 7 bases and J lost 3 bases. The CDR3 is 14 amino acids. The germline CDR1 and CDR2 sequences are SQVTM and ANQGSEA.

The chain carries TRBV11-2 and TRBJ1-2; D ambiguous. Trimming took 4 bases from V and 2 from J, leaving 14 bases between them. The germline gives CDR1 SGHAT, CDR2 FQNNGV. CDR3 length equals 15 residues. This chain's CDR3 is CASSSSMVVNYGYTF. The CDR3 nucleotides are TGTGCCAGCAGCTCCAGCATGGTAGTGAACTATGGCTACACCTTC.

This chain uses TRBV2 with TRBJ2-7; no firm D call. This CDR3 contains 13 residues. In germline, CDR1 is SNHLY, CDR2 FYNNEI. V was trimmed by 4 bases and J by 2 bases, leaving 9 bases between them. The CDR3 DNA is TGTGCCAGCAGTGTCGGCGGAACCTACGAGCAGTACTTC. It yields the protein CASSVGGTYEQYF.

This clone was recorded only once. V and J are TRBV27 and TRBJ2-1; TRBD1 might be the D (5 bases). Germline V gene sequence: CDR1 MNHEY, CDR2 SMNVEV (reference sequence). The V end lost 3 bases, the J end lost 0 bases, and 9 bases lay between the germline ends. The CDR3 runs 15 residues. In DNA form, the CDR3 reads TGTGCCAGCAGTTTTAGCAGGGACTCCTACAATGAGCAGTTCTTC. Its translation is CASSFSRDSYNEQFF.

The rearrangement links TRBV19 to TRBJ2-2; the D is unclear. V lost 2 bases and J 6 bases, leaving 13 bases between the germline ends. This CDR3 spans 15 amino acids. Germline V gives CDR1 LNHDA, CDR2 SQIVND (reference sequence). The CDR3 loop reads CASSIYGLLAGELFF. CDR3 DNA: TGTGCCAGTAGTATATATGGTCTACTCGCCGGGGAGCTGTTTTTT.

The chain employs TRBV28 and TRBJ1-2; D is unresolved. The CDR3 length is 13 residues. Trimming left V 0 bases short and J 14 bases short, with 16 bases between. CDR1 and CDR2 (germline): MDHEN, SYDVKM. The DNA of the CDR3 is TGTGCCAGCAGTTTATGGGCAGGCCCTAAGAAAACCTTC. This sequence encodes CASSLWAGPKKTF.

The chain joins TRBV27 to TRBJ1-1; no definite D call. CDR1 MNHEY and CDR2 SMNVEV come from the germline V gene (reference sequence). Trimming stripped 2 bases from V and 1 base from J, with 8 bases between. CDR3 length: 14 residues. CDR3 sequence (DNA): TGTGCCAGCAGTTTAGGTTCCAGGAACACTGAAGCTTTCTTT. It encodes CASSLGSRNTEAFF.

The chain has TRBV7-9 and TRBJ2-1, with D maybe TRBD2 (6 bases). Trimming removed 1 base from V and 9 bases from J, with 10 bases in between. CDR3 length: 13 amino acids. CDR1 SEHNR and CDR2 FQNEAQ come from the germline V gene (reference sequence). The CDR3 region has the DNA TGTGCCAGCAGCTTAGATCTGGGAGGTGAGCAGTTCTTC. As protein: CASSLDLGGEQFF.

The J gene is TRBJ2-2, the V gene TRBV27, with a weak D call TRBD2 (5 bases). The CDR3 length is 17 residues. V shed 5 bases and J shed 2 bases, with 18 bases lying between them. The germline V gene encodes CDR1 MNHEY and CDR2 SMNVEV (reference sequence). The CDR3 is CASSGPEGFFNTGELFF. CDR3 nucleotide sequence: TGTGCCAGCAGTGGGCCCGAGGGTTTCTTTAACACCGGGGAGCTGTTTTTT.

J is TRBJ2-4 and V is TRBV4-1; 7 bases are shared with TRBD1. V was pared by 0 bases and J by 5 bases, with 4 bases of the junction left unmatched. Germline V gene data show CDR1 as MGHRA and CDR2 as YSYEKL. The CDR3 totals 15 residues. The CDR3 protein is CASSQDRTGQNIQYF. The CDR3 region has the DNA TGCGCCAGCAGCCAAGATCGGACAGGCCAAAACATTCAGTACTTC.

V gene TRBV28 combines with J gene TRBJ1-2; TRBD1 might be the D (5 bases). The germline gives CDR1 MDHEN, CDR2 SYDVKM. The ends were cut back, 4 bases at V and 0 bases at J, with 12 bases in the middle. This CDR3 contains 15 residues. CDR3 DNA sequence: TGTGCCAGCAGTTCCCACAGGATACCTAACTATGGCTACACCTTC. It codes for CASSSHRIPNYGYTF.

The V and J genes are TRBV28 and TRBJ2-4; a weak D match, TRBD2 (6 bases). The germline gives CDR1 MDHEN, CDR2 SYDVKM. V was pared by 4 bases and J by 6 bases, with 13 bases between. The CDR3 consists of 14 residues. The CDR3 protein is CASSSEGTTNIQYF. For the CDR3, the DNA is TGTGCCAGCAGTTCGGAGGGGACGACAAACATTCAGTACTTC.

The gene calls are TRBV29-1 and TRBJ2-1; perhaps TRBD2 as D (5 bases). The germline gives CDR1 SQVTM, CDR2 ANQGSEA. This CDR3 spans 12 amino acids. Trimming left V 3 bases short and J 8 bases short, with 11 bases between. This CDR3 reads CSVESSSYEQFF. For the CDR3, the DNA is TGCAGCGTTGAGTCTAGCAGCTATGAGCAGTTCTTC.

This chain joins TRBV27 and TRBJ2-5, with 12 bases aligning to TRBD2. Unmatched junction bases numbered 8, after V lost 4 bases and J lost 5 bases. In germline, CDR1 is MNHEY, CDR2 SMNVEV (reference sequence). The CDR3 has 16 amino acids. CDR3: CASSSETSGSMETQYF. The CDR3 DNA sequence: TGTGCCAGCAGTTCGGAGACTAGCGGGAGTATGGAGACCCAGTACTTC.

This rearrangement joins TRBV15 to TRBJ2-1, with D hard to call. The V gene's germline CDR1 is LNHNV and CDR2 YYDKDF (reference sequence). V was cut by 3 bases and J by 7 bases, with 4 bases left in between. This CDR3 is built from 11 residues. CDR3 protein: CATSSGNEQFF. CDR3 nucleotide sequence: TGTGCCACCAGCAGTGGTAATGAGCAGTTCTTC.

A few counts support this clone. This chain joins TRBV29-1 and TRBJ1-1; perhaps TRBD1 as D (5 bases). Germline CDR1 is SQVTM and CDR2 is ANQGSEA. The CDR3 totals 11 residues. The V and J ends lost 3 bases and 12 bases respectively, with 14 bases between them. CDR3 DNA sequence: TGCAGCGTTGACGTGGGGACGGGCCCTTTCTTT. Translation: CSVDVGTGPFF.